The following is a TCR beta chain sequence with its context. The antigen is undetermined. The source of the sample is a study of T cells after posttransplantation cyclophosphamide. TCRdb's copy holds only in-frame clones and misses some; the assay was immunoSEQ multiplex PCR. The data contain fewer than 55,000 clones, 85% to 95% of them seen just once; the ten biggest clones take up around 3%. This related bone marrow graft donor gave peripheral blood on the day of marrow donation. General observations from the study: Donor-recipient repertoire similarity was low at 1-2 months, rising over year one. After PTCy, TRB diversity resembled that of CNI/methotrexate controls. Skin or GI-infiltrating T cells shared few TRB sequences with blood.

Germline V gene lookup returns CDR1 SEHNR and CDR2 FQNEAQ (reference sequence). J lost 1 base, V lost 5 bases, and 13 bases had no gene match. The length of the CDR3 is 19 residues. This rearrangement joins TRBV7-9 to TRBJ2-3, with 12 bases lining up with TRBD2. The sample consisted of PBMCs. The sequence came from a woman aged 25 to 39 in good health and a related stem cell transplant donor. In DNA form, the CDR3 reads TGTGCCAGCAGCCGTCGACTAGCGGGGGCATCTTCGGGCACAGATACGCAGTATTTT. Translation: CASSRRLAGASSGTDTQYF.